This T cell receptor beta chain was documented in a study of blood T cell repertoires in COVID-19. Libraries were prepared by immunoSEQ multiplex PCR; TCRdb keeps only in-frame clonotypes and omits some of them. The sample consists of around 310,000 clones, 90% of them appearing once. This TCR was recovered from a woman between 40 and 50 years old with COVID-19, enrolled during active disease. The sample consisted of peripheral blood.

The CDR3 region has the DNA TGTGCCAGCAGCTCCGGGGATGGGGGCTACACCTTC. This codes for CASSSGDGGYTF. V is TRBV7-3 and J is TRBJ1-2; D call uncertain. V lost 4 bases and J lost 8, with 11 bases in between. Germline lookup yields CDR1 SGHTA and CDR2 FQGTGA. The CDR3 loop spans 12 amino acids.